A single sample is the source of the 16 T cell receptor beta chains below, sequenced in a study of blood T cell repertoires in COVID-19. Generated by immunoSEQ multiplex PCR, the TCRdb table keeps only in-frame clones and is missing some. The repertoire consists of approximately 130,000 clones, with roughly 90% occurring once and the leading ten covering 6.5% to 9%. Sequences were obtained from peripheral blood. All receptors come from a man in his forties or fifties with acute or convalescent COVID-19.

This chain joins TRBV27 and TRBJ2-1; D possibly corresponds to TRBD2 (5 bases). The CDR3 covers 13 residues. Germline V lookup: CDR1 MNHEY, CDR2 SMNVEV (reference sequence). V was clipped by 2 bases and J by 10 bases, with 12 bases between them. The CDR3, as DNA: TGTGCCAGCAGTTTAGGATTGAGCGGAGAGCAGTTCTTC. Amino acid sequence: CASSLGLSGEQFF.

This chain joins TRBV7-9 and TRBJ2-2; D remains ambiguous. CDR3 length equals 14 residues. V was pared by 3 bases and J by 7 bases, with 12 bases between. Germline-derived CDR1 and CDR2 are SEHNR and FQNEAQ (reference sequence). Here the CDR3 DNA reads TGTGCCAGCAGCTTTGGCGGAGATGGCGGGGAGCTGTTTTTT. Its protein is CASSFGGDGGELFF.

The chain couples TRBV6-4 to TRBJ2-2; tentatively, D is TRBD2 (6 bases). The CDR3 is 14 amino acids. Trimming took off 3 bases at V and 5 bases at J, with 10 bases between the two ends. CDR1 MRHNA and CDR2 SNTAGT come from the germline V gene. CDR3 protein: CASSDTSRTGELFF. The CDR3 DNA reads as TGTGCCAGCAGTGATACTAGCCGGACCGGGGAGCTGTTTTTT.

The chain uses TRBV29-1 and TRBJ1-2, with D possibly being TRBD1 (6 bases). Germline values: CDR1 SQVTM, CDR2 ANQGSEA. This CDR3 is 14 amino acids long. The V and J ends lost 6 bases and 7 bases respectively, with 21 bases between them. The DNA for the CDR3 is TGCAGCGTCCCCCGACAAACAGGGACCGTTGGCTACACCTTC. The encoded protein is CSVPRQTGTVGYTF.

The chain combines TRBV27 with TRBJ1-2; TRBD1 might be the D (5 bases). Germline V gene data show CDR1 as MNHEY and CDR2 as SMNVEV (reference sequence). The CDR3 totals 14 residues. V was shortened by 7 bases and J by 7 bases, with 19 bases between the two germline ends. Here the CDR3 DNA reads TGTGCCAGCACCCCCTTCGCAGGGAATGGTGGCTACACCTTC. Translating it yields CASTPFAGNGGYTF.

The CDR3 nucleotides are TGTGCCAGCAGTTTGGAGGGCCGGAACAATGAGCAGTTCTTC. This sequence encodes CASSLEGRNNEQFF. The gene calls are TRBV27 and TRBJ2-1, with D possibly TRBD2 on 6 matching bases. The V end was cut by 3 bases, the J end by 5 bases, with 11 bases between. CDR1 MNHEY and CDR2 SMNVEV come from the germline V gene (reference sequence). The CDR3 is made up of 14 amino acids.

This clone was recorded once. This sequence joins TRBV5-1 and TRBJ2-7; tentatively, D is TRBD2 (5 bases). CDR1 SGHRS and CDR2 YFSETQ come from the germline V gene. Between the trimmed V and J ends, which lost 4 bases and 2 bases, there was a span of 16 bases. This CDR3 contains 15 residues. The chain's CDR3 is CASSPIAFGPYEQYF. Here the CDR3 DNA reads TGCGCCAGCAGCCCAATAGCGTTTGGACCCTACGAGCAGTACTTC.

V usage is TRBV2 and J usage is TRBJ1-2; no firm D call. Trimming shortened V by 0 bases and J by 7 bases, and 15 bases separated the two germline ends. This CDR3 is 15 amino acids long. Germline V gene sequence: CDR1 SNHLY, CDR2 FYNNEI. CDR3 bases: TGTGCCAGCAGTGAAGCGCGGAGTACTCGCGCTGGCTACACCTTC. It specifies CASSEARSTRAGYTF. Filled out from reference TRBV2 and TRBJ1-2, the complete variable domain reads EPEVTQTPSHQVTQMGQEVILRCVPISNHLYFYWYRQILGQKVEFLVSFYNNEISEKSEIFDDQFSVERPDGSNFTLKIRSTKLEDSAMYFCASSEARSTRAGYTFGSGTRLTVV.

The rearrangement joins TRBV24-1 to TRBJ1-3; D may be TRBD1 (5 bases). V lost 2 bases to trimming and J lost 0 bases, with 7 bases between them. CDR1 and CDR2 from the germline V gene are KGHDR and SFDVKD. This CDR3 has 15 amino acids. The CDR3 DNA reads TGTGCCACCAGTGATTCGGGGGGCTCTGGAAACACCATATATTTT. It translates to CATSDSGGSGNTIYF.

This clone has more than one count but fewer than ten. This sequence joins TRBV7-9 and TRBJ1-5, with no clear D. Germline lookup yields CDR1 SEHNR and CDR2 FQNEAQ (reference sequence). CDR3 length equals 14 residues. With 1 base removed from V and 9 bases from J, the gap between germline ends came to 13 bases. The CDR3 sequence is CASSLVGRNGPQHF. The CDR3 DNA follows: TGTGCCAGCAGCTTAGTGGGCCGCAACGGGCCCCAGCATTTT.

The rearrangement uses TRBV5-6 and TRBJ1-6; 8 bases agree with TRBD1. V gave up 2 bases and J gave up 5 bases; unmatched junction bases: 3. The CDR3 sequence is 15 residues long. Germline assignment: CDR1 SGHDT and CDR2 YYEEEE. CDR3 in DNA: TGTGCCAGCAGCTTATTGGACAGGGATAATTCACCCCTCCACTTT. Translating it yields CASSLLDRDNSPLHF. The full variable domain, its missing parts supplied by reference TRBV5-6 and TRBJ1-6, is DAGVTQSPTHLIKTRGQQVTLRCSPKSGHDTVSWYQQALGQGPQFIFQYYEEEERQRGNFPDRFSGHQFPNYSSELNVNALLLGDSALYLCASSLLDRDNSPLHFGNGTRLTVT.

This clone has just one count. The chain has TRBV19 and TRBJ2-2, with TRBD2 matching 10 bases. The V gene's germline CDR1 is LNHDA and CDR2 SQIVND (reference sequence). V shed 5 bases, J shed 3 bases, and the junction held 6 bases outside the gene matches. CDR3 length: 16 residues. CDR3 coding DNA: TGTGCCAGTAGTCCCCCGGGACTAGCGCACACCGGGGAGCTGTTTTTT. Protein: CASSPPGLAHTGELFF.

The chain combines TRBV3-1 (or the pseudogene TRBV3-2) with TRBJ2-7, with 8 bases aligning to TRBD1. The germline gives CDR1 LGHDT, CDR2 YNNKEL (reference sequence). This CDR3 contains 15 residues. Trimming cost V 1 base and J 3 bases; bases outside gene matches: 5. The CDR3 loop is CASSQGGQGNYEQYF. CDR3 bases: TGTGCCAGCAGCCAAGGTGGACAGGGTAACTACGAGCAGTACTTC.

The chain uses TRBV2 and TRBJ1-1; 7 positions match TRBD1. The CDR3 totals 13 residues. Germline CDR1 SNHLY, CDR2 FYNNEI. V shed 6 bases, J shed 3 bases, and the junction held 4 bases outside the gene matches. The CDR3 DNA reads TGTGCCAGCAGACCTCAGGGGGACACTGAAGCTTTCTTT. Protein: CASRPQGDTEAFF.

The chain links TRBV6-4 to TRBJ1-6; D unclear. This CDR3 is 15 amino acids long. Germline values: CDR1 MRHNA, CDR2 SNTAGT. The germline V and J ends were trimmed by 0 bases and 7 bases, with 10 bases remaining between them. For the CDR3, the DNA is TGTGCCAGCAGTGACTCGGCAACGTCCAATTCACCCCTCCACTTT. It encodes CASSDSATSNSPLHF.

The V and J genes are TRBV25-1 and TRBJ1-1; D is ambiguous. The CDR3 has 14 residues. V was shortened by 7 bases and J by 0 bases, with 12 bases between the two germline ends. Germline assignment: CDR1 MGHDK and CDR2 SYGVNS. The CDR3 DNA reads as TGTGCCAGCACTTCTACAGTCATGAACACTGAAGCTTTCTTT. Its translation is CASTSTVMNTEAFF. Full variable domain (missing parts from reference TRBV25-1 and TRBJ1-1): EADIYQTPRYLVIGTGKKITLECSQTMGHDKMYWYQQDPGMELHLIHYSYGVNSTEKGDLSSESTVSRIRTEHFPLTLESARPSHTSQYLCASTSTVMNTEAFFGQGTRLTVV.